The present T cell receptor beta chain was sequenced within a study of blood T cell repertoires in COVID-19. Study in general: The United States, Italy and Spain supplied acute and convalescent COVID-19 samples.

The CDR3 has 19 residues. The germline V and J ends were trimmed by 4 bases and 3 bases, with 27 bases remaining between them. CDR1 is LGHDT, CDR2 YNNKEL, per germline (reference sequence). Methods used by the authors: Researchers report that nucleated cell counts were estimated from reference gene primer amplification. Libraries were prepared by immunoSEQ multiplex PCR; TCRdb keeps only in-frame clonotypes and omits some of them. D and trimming were read from the DNA, whereas the V and J calls and clone size are those reported in that table. The table lists 410,000 or so clones, over 75% of them singletons.

The material sequenced was peripheral blood. The source of this sequence is a woman between 35 and 50 years old with COVID-19, enrolled during active disease. The chain uses TRBV3-1 (or the pseudogene TRBV3-2) and TRBJ1-1; D remains unclear. The CDR3 sequence: CASSPNFSRETRGDTEAFF. The DNA of the CDR3 is TGTGCCAGCAGCCCAAACTTTTCCCGGGAAACACGGGGAGACACTGAAGCTTTCTTT.